This is a list of T cell receptor beta chains from one sample in a study of shared clonotypes between healthy human individuals. Measured with immunoSEQ multiplex PCR; TCRdb has only the in-frame clones, and not every one. The sample consists of 2,100,000 or so clones, around 95% of them appearing once. Sequences were obtained from naive CD4+ T cells sorted from blood. The receptors were sampled from a man in his late teens or twenties in good health. The conserved cysteine and the conserved F or W are not part of the CDR3 here.

>TRBV5-6|TRBJ2-1
ASSLGVRPGEQF
>TRBV7-9|TRBJ1-6
ASSVTGETSPLH
>TRBV7-2|TRBJ2-3
ASSLDGLFTDTQY
>TRBV6-1|TRBJ1-1
ASSPLGGTEAF
>TRBV10-3|TRBJ1-1
AIGADTEAF
>TRBV4-2|TRBJ2-3
ASSQGTGDRTDTQY
>TRBV7-6|TRBJ1-1
ASSTDTTNTEAF
>TRBV30|TRBJ2-7
AWRDYGAGTGSFYEQY
>TRBV4-1|TRBJ2-1
ASSQPTGASSNEQF
>TRBV23-1|TRBJ1-1
ASSQLRSPPEAF
>TRBV18|TRBJ2-3
ASCPEEGMKQY
>TRBV10-3|TRBJ2-2
ATRDLNTGELF
>TRBV23-1|TRBJ1-2
ASRRTFYGYT
>TRBV9|TRBJ2-5
ASSVAVYSQGETQY
>TRBV28|TRBJ2-5
ASSSQGKGQETQY
>TRBV6-6|TRBJ2-1
ASSLNSNQQF
>TRBV11-3|TRBJ2-7
ASSFATGTGYEQY
>TRBV11-2|TRBJ2-1
ASSLAGTEQF
>TRBV29-1|TRBJ2-6
SVGNGSSGANVLT
>TRBV30|TRBJ1-1
AWSGGQGTIMNTEAF
>TRBV10-2|TRBJ1-5
ASREQGSNQPQH
>TRBV27|TRBJ1-1
ASTQGGNTEAF
>TRBV11-2|TRBJ1-6
ASSSTGYNSPLH
>TRBV5-4|TRBJ2-1
ASRRLASDEQF
>TRBV5-1|TRBJ2-3
ASSLGLAGGQDTQY
>TRBV5-1|TRBJ1-2
ASRDRGLVDYGYT
>TRBV11-2|TRBJ2-2
ASSPGQVFGELF
>TRBV29-1|TRBJ2-5
SVAGGQETQY
>TRBV28|TRBJ2-7
ASSSQDRHEQY
>TRBV28|TRBJ2-7
ASSAGVSYEQY
>TRBV5-4|TRBJ2-7
ASSLVMGAGEQY
>TRBV5-4|TRBJ2-2
ASSRPRGETGELF
>TRBV28|TRBJ2-1
ASSFVAEHYNEQF
>TRBV19|TRBJ2-7
ASSPGAFYEQY
>TRBV30|TRBJ1-1
AWSATRNTEAF
>TRBV5-1|TRBJ2-7
ASSSSSGVSYEQY
>TRBV19|TRBJ1-6
ASSSEGHLH
>TRBV29-1|TRBJ1-1
SAGQGAGTEAF
>TRBV10-2|TRBJ2-5
ASSALKTQY
>TRBV29-1|TRBJ2-7
SVQGRHEQY
>TRBV6-5|TRBJ1-1
ASSSPGTFTEAF
>TRBV5-6|TRBJ2-2
ASSLGETENTGELF
>TRBV7-9|TRBJ2-7
ASSITGSSFYEQY
>TRBV29-1|TRBJ2-1
SVGGNEQF
>TRBV28|TRBJ2-5
ASSPSLRGTGKETQY
>TRBV14|TRBJ2-3
ASSHGLSSKRDTQY
>TRBV5-1|TRBJ1-5
ASSLGDSGNQPQH
>TRBV29-1|TRBJ1-4
SVVGGLNEKLF
>TRBV5-1|TRBJ2-3
ASSSGQGGTDTQY
>TRBV6-6|TRBJ2-1
ASSKTSGNEQF
>TRBV18|TRBJ2-3
ASSPMYGTGIPDTQY
>TRBV27|TRBJ2-1
ASSFYRTSGTYNEQF
>TRBV6-4|TRBJ2-5
ASSAVVRAGKYQETQY
>TRBV2|TRBJ2-5
ATSRTGGGTQY
>TRBV5-1|TRBJ2-7
ASTRPIPIYEQY
>TRBV19|TRBJ1-5
ASSKREGNQPQH
>TRBV5-1|TRBJ2-3
ASSLGSGTSTDTQY
>TRBV5-1|TRBJ2-3
ASSLSSERFDTQY
>TRBV10-2|TRBJ1-1
AIRDSNTEAF
>TRBV7-2|TRBJ1-1
ASLPRRTLNTEAF